The text below deals with one T cell receptor (beta chain). The sample is drawn from a study of T cell changes during pregnancy in multiple sclerosis. In germline, CDR1 is MNHNS, CDR2 SASEGT. The CDR3 consists of 14 residues. V lost 1 base and J lost 2; bases outside the gene matches: 2. Profiled with immunoSEQ multiplex PCR; TCRdb holds only in-frame clones, not every one. The table records 50,000 to 80,000 clones, 91% of them present only once. This sample comprised CD8+ T cells from peripheral blood mononuclear cells, obtained before pregnancy. The clonotype originates from a female donor with multiple sclerosis, enrolled in a pregnancy study. The rearrangement joins TRBV6-1 to TRBJ2-7, with 7 bases lining up with TRBD1. The CDR3 DNA reads as TGTGCCAGCAGTGAAGGTCAGGGGGCCTACGAGCAGTACTTC. Translated, it gives CASSEGQGAYEQYF.